The rows below give T cell receptor beta chains drawn from one sample of a study of T cells after yellow fever vaccination. Each CDR3 protein is one row after TCRdb ran MiXCR on the 5' RACE reads. Found here are about 400,000 distinct CDR3 sequences, more than 5.5% of them singletons; the top ten hold 14% to 15%. Sequencing used PBMCs, obtained 5 days after the yellow fever booster vaccination. The receptors originated from a man younger than 45 who received the YFV17D yellow fever vaccine. Both conserved end residues are part of each CDR3. D genes are given only for firm matches. A row's size may be missing; if present it is once, few, many or a size class.

.	.	TRBV5-1	TRBJ2-2	TGCGCCAGCAGCTTGGCTGGGCAGGGAAACACCGGGGAGCTGTTTTTT	CASSLAGQGNTGELFF
many	.	TRBV4-2	TRBJ2-1	TGTGCCAGCAGCCAAGATGGTGGGGAGGATGAGCAGTTCTTC	CASSQDGGEDEQFF
few	.	TRBV5-1	TRBJ2-7	TGCGCCAGCAGCTTCGGACAGATTTACGAGCAGTACTTC	CASSFGQIYEQYF
many	.	TRBV10-3	TRBJ1-1	TGTGCCATCAGTGGTGACGGAGGAGTGAACACTGAAGCTTTCTTT	CAISGDGGVNTEAFF
few	.	TRBV5-1	TRBJ2-6	TGCGCCAGTGGGACCGGGAGCTCTGGGGCCAACGTCCTGACTTTC	CASGTGSSGANVLTF
many	.	TRBV5-1	TRBJ2-5	TGCGCCAGCAGCTTGGCTGTAGGTCAGAGACCCCAGTACTTC	CASSLAVGQRPQYF
.	.	TRBV5-4	TRBJ2-5	TGTGCCAGCAGCTTGGAAATTGGGACCCAGTACTTC	CASSLEIGTQYF
many	TRBD2	TRBV20-1	TRBJ2-1	TGCAGTGCGCCGGGACTAGCGAGATACAATGAGCAGTTCTTC	CSAPGLARYNEQFF
.	.	TRBV27	TRBJ2-7	TGTGCCAGCAGTTTTAGAGAAACCTACGAGCAGTACTTC	CASSFRETYEQYF
.	.	TRBV29-1	TRBJ2-7	TGCAGCGTTGATTTAGCGCCAAAGGGGGAGCAGTACTTC	CSVDLAPKGEQYF
many	.	TRBV7-2	TRBJ2-1	TGTGCCAGCAGTTCCACACTAGTCAGTGAGCAGTTCTTC	CASSSTLVSEQFF
many	.	TRBV6-1	TRBJ2-3	TGTGCCAGCAGACTAGTAATTGGGTCTAGCACAGATACGCAGTATTTT	CASRLVIGSSTDTQYF
few	.	TRBV14	TRBJ2-4	TGTGCCAGCAGCCAAAATTCCGGGGGAAACATTCAGTACTTC	CASSQNSGGNIQYF
.	.	TRBV29-1	TRBJ2-1	TGCAGTTCGCCGGGTCCTAGTCCGGGCAATGAGCAGTTCTTC	CSSPGPSPGNEQFF
few	TRBD2	TRBV15	TRBJ2-1	TGTGCCACCAGCAGAGAGGGCCGGGGGGGAACTCATGAGCAGTTCTTC	CATSREGRGGTHEQFF
many	TRBD1	TRBV29-1	TRBJ2-1	TGCAGCGTTGAAGACAGGGGGCATCACAATGAGCAGTTCTTC	CSVEDRGHHNEQFF
many	.	TRBV9	TRBJ2-2	TGTGCCAGCAGCCCGGGGACGTCCACCGGGGAGCTGTTTTTT	CASSPGTSTGELFF
many	.	TRBV7-8	TRBJ2-7	TGTGCCAGCAGCTTAGATTTGGGGGGGGACATAGGCTACGAGCAGTACTTC	CASSLDLGGDIGYEQYF
.	TRBD2	TRBV29-1	TRBJ2-1	TGCAGCACCGTGGGGGGGACCCAATACAATGAGCAGTTCTTC	CSTVGGTQYNEQFF
few	TRBD2	TRBV7-9	TRBJ2-1	TGTGCCAGCAGCTTAGGACTAGCGGGAGAGGCGGAGTTCTTC	CASSLGLAGEAEFF
few	TRBD2	TRBV29-1	TRBJ2-7	TGCAGCGTTTCGCCTTTTAGCGGGAGGTCCTGGGTGGAGCAGTACTTC	CSVSPFSGRSWVEQYF
few	TRBD1	TRBV5-1	TRBJ2-3	TGCGCCAGCAGCGTTCAAGGGGGCGAGGTGACAGATACGCAGTATTTT	CASSVQGGEVTDTQYF
many	.	TRBV20-1	TRBJ1-5	TGCAGTGCTAGGACAGGCGACCAGCCCCAGCATTTT	CSARTGDQPQHF
.	TRBD2	TRBV10-3	TRBJ2-1	TGTGCCATCAGCCCGGGACTAGCGCTCAATGAGCAGTTCTTC	CAISPGLALNEQFF
many	.	TRBV4-3	TRBJ2-1	TGCGCCAGCAGCCAAGAGAACGAGCAGTTCTTC	CASSQENEQFF
many	TRBD2	TRBV7-2	TRBJ2-7	TGTGCCAGCAGCTTAGTAACTAGCGGGGGATACGAGCAGTACTTC	CASSLVTSGGYEQYF